This T cell receptor beta chain was observed in a study of post-analysis software for immune sequencing data. Study-wide points: Elevated frequency relative to controls characterized roughly 5 TRBV segments in patients, TRBV5-6, TRBV5-1 and TRBV20-1 among them.

The CDR3 is 13 amino acids. The germline CDR1 and CDR2 sequences are SQVTM and ANQGSEA. V was cut by 4 bases and J by 5 bases, with 12 bases left in between. This clonotype appeared once. Its antigen is undetermined. Prepared libraries of TCR beta cDNA carried unique molecular identifiers. Each CDR3 protein gets one entry after TCRdb re-called the PCR reads with MiXCR. The sample lists roughly 800,000 distinct CDR3 sequences; about half were seen once. This TCR came from a girl aged 10-17 years with multiple sclerosis. Sequenced sample: blood. The chain is built from TRBV29-1 and TRBJ2-4; D remains unclear. CDR3 in DNA: TGCAGCGTTGGAAGGCCCAATGAAAACATTCAGTACTTC. Its translation is CSVGRPNENIQYF.